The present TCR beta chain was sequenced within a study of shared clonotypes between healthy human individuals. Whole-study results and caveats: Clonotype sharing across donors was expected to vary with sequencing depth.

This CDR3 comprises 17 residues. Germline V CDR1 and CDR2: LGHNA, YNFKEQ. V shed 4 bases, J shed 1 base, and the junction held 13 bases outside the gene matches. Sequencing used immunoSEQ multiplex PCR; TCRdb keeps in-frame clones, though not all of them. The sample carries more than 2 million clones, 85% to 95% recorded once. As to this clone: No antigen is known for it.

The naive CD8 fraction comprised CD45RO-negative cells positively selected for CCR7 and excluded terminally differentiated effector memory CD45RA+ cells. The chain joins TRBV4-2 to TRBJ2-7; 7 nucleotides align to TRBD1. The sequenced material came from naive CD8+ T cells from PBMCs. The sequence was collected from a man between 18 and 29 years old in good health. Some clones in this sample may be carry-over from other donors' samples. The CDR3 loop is CASSRPEWGTESYEQYF. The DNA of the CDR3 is TGTGCCAGCAGCCGCCCAGAGTGGGGGACAGAATCCTACGAGCAGTACTTC.